A single TCR beta chain is shown here with its context. Its antigen is unidentified. There were likely unrecorded immune exposures, though donors were nominally healthy when sampled. Germline V CDR1 and CDR2: SGHTA, FQGNSA. The CDR3 is 19 amino acids. Trimming took 2 bases from V and 0 from J; bases not matched to a gene: 14. This entry is derived from a study of cytomegalovirus exposure and HLA in healthy donors. Study-wide results and limits: TCR beta V segments were, for the most part, productive about 90% or about 30% of the time in an earlier analysis. Most subjects had HLA-A and HLA-B alleles reportedly predicted accurately by TCR beta sequences.

Both 60 Vbeta primers and 13 Jbeta primers went into the PCR. Measured with immunoSEQ multiplex PCR; TCRdb has only the in-frame clones, and not every one. This sample's clone table lists 120,000 to 150,000 clones. The sample comprised PBMCs. This clonotype originated in a woman in her forties or fifties in good health and CMV-seronegative. This chain connects TRBV7-2 to TRBJ2-3; 7 bases fit TRBD2. CDR3 region: CASSLLMVSGFPSTDTQYF. The CDR3 DNA sequence: TGTGCCAGCAGCTTACTGATGGTTAGCGGGTTCCCTAGCACAGATACGCAGTATTTT.